The 10 T cell receptor beta chains below were found in one sample sequenced in a study of blood T cell repertoires in COVID-19. TCRdb's copy holds only in-frame clones and misses some; the assay was immunoSEQ multiplex PCR. The sample holds around 190,000 clones, more than 70% seen once. The sequenced material came from peripheral blood. The receptors were sampled from a man younger than 30 with active or convalescent COVID-19.

The rearrangement uses TRBV9 and TRBJ2-1, with 10 bases aligning to TRBD2. This CDR3 is built from 15 residues. Per the germline V gene, CDR1 is SGDLS and CDR2 is YYNGEE. After removal of 0 bases from V and 10 bases from J, the junction contained 7 bases not matched to a gene. The CDR3 region is CASSVDSGGAREQFF. CDR3 sequence (DNA): TGTGCCAGCAGCGTAGACAGCGGGGGGGCCAGGGAGCAGTTCTTC.

The rearrangement links TRBV4-1 to TRBJ2-2, with D possibly TRBD1 on 5 matching bases. Germline lookup yields CDR1 MGHRA and CDR2 YSYEKL. V shed 2 bases and J shed 4 bases, with 11 bases lying between them. The CDR3 length is 15 residues. CDR3 coding DNA: TGCGCCAGCAGCCAACAGGGCGGCGGCACCGGGGAGCTGTTTTTT. Translation gives CASSQQGGGTGELFF.

CDR3 protein: CATSFHGGQSYEQYF. Here the CDR3 DNA reads TGTGCCACTTCCTTTCACGGGGGACAGAGCTACGAGCAGTACTTC. J is TRBJ2-7 and V is TRBV6-5, with D maybe TRBD1 (7 bases). CDR3 size: 15 residues. V lost 10 bases and J lost 3, with 22 bases in between. Germline V gene data show CDR1 as MNHEY and CDR2 as SVGAGI.

The V gene is TRBV29-1, the J gene TRBJ1-1; the match to TRBD1 covers 7 bases. J lost 4 bases, V lost 5 bases, and 4 bases had no gene match. CDR1 and CDR2 from the germline V gene are SQVTM and ANQGSEA. The CDR3 contains 12 residues. The CDR3 here is CSVTRQGTEAFF. The CDR3 DNA sequence: TGCAGCGTTACAAGACAGGGCACTGAAGCTTTCTTT.

This clone was detected a few times. The V gene is TRBV5-6, the J gene TRBJ2-7; 12 bases fit TRBD2. The length of the CDR3 is 15 residues. Trimming at V came to 2 bases and at J to 4 bases, leaving 4 bases not matched to a gene. Per germline, CDR1 SGHDT and CDR2 YYEEEE. The CDR3 sequence is CASSFLAGGPYEQYF. In nucleotides, the CDR3 is TGTGCCAGCAGCTTTCTAGCGGGAGGGCCATACGAGCAGTACTTC.

J is TRBJ1-5 and V is TRBV6-2 or TRBV6-3, with a possible D match to TRBD1 (5 bases). The V gene's germline CDR1 is MNHEY and CDR2 SVGEGT. V was clipped by 1 base and J by 1 base, with 11 bases between them. The CDR3 is made up of 16 amino acids. The CDR3 DNA reads as TGTGCCAGCAGTTACTATTCCGGGGGGAGCAATCAGCCCCAGCATTTT. Its translation is CASSYYSGGSNQPQHF.

Concerning this clone: The junction does not match germline at one end; this may be a read error. The genes are TRBV7-7 and TRBJ2-3; 10 positions agree with TRBD2. Germline CDR1 SSHAT, CDR2 FNYEAQ (reference sequence). The CDR3 is 16 amino acids. Here the CDR3 DNA reads TGTGCTAGCAGCTTAGCTGGAGCGGGAGGGCCGGATACGCAGTATTTT. This translates into CASSLAGAGGPDTQYF.

Concerning this clone itself: A much bigger clone sits one base away, suggesting this may be a read error. CDR3 in DNA: TGTGCCGCCAGCGGAGACAGGGGGATAGCTGAAGCTTTCTTT. It codes for CAASGDRGIAEAFF. The rearrangement uses TRBV15 and TRBJ1-1, with 9 bases fitting TRBD1. From germline, CDR1 is LNHNV and CDR2 YYDKDF (reference sequence). The CDR3 length is 14 residues. Supplemented by reference TRBV15 and TRBJ1-1, the full variable domain reads DAMVIQNPRYQVTQFGKPVTLSCSQTLNHNVMYWYQQKSSQAPKLLFHYYDKDFNNEADTPDNFQSRRPNTSFCFLDIRSPGLGDTAMYLCAASGDRGIAEAFFGQGTRLTVV.

The rearrangement uses TRBV7-2 and TRBJ1-4, with D tentatively TRBD1 (5 bases). CDR3 length equals 15 residues. In germline, CDR1 is SGHTA, CDR2 FQGNSA. V was cut by 5 bases and J by 8 bases, with 18 bases left in between. The CDR3 protein is CASSGSGTRGEKLFF. Here the CDR3 DNA reads TGTGCCAGCAGCGGGTCCGGGACCCGGGGGGAAAAACTGTTTTTT.

V and J are TRBV7-8 and TRBJ1-5; D uncertain. The CDR3 has 13 amino acids. Per the germline V gene, CDR1 is SGHVS and CDR2 is FQNEAQ. Trimming left V 3 bases short and J 2 bases short, with 5 bases between. CDR3 protein: CASSFGRNQPQHF. As DNA, the CDR3 is TGTGCCAGCAGCTTCGGTCGCAATCAGCCCCAGCATTTT.